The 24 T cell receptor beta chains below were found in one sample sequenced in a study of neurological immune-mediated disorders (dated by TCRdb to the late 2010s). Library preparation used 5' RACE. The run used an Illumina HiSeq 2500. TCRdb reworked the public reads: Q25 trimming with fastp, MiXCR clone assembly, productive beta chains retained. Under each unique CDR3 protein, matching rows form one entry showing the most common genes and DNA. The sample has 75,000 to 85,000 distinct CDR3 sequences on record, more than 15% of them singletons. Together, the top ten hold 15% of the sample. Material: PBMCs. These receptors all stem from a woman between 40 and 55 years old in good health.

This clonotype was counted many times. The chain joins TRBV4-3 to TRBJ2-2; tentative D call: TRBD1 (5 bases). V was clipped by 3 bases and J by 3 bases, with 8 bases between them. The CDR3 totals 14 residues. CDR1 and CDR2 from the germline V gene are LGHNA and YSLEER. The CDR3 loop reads CASSQQGDTGELFF. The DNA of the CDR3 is TGCGCCAGCAGCCAGCAGGGCGACACCGGGGAGCTGTTTTTT.

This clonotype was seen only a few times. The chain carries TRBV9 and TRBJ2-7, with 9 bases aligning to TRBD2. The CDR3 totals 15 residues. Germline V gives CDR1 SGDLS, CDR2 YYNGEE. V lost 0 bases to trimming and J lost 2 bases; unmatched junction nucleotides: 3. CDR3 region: CASSVGLADTYEQYF. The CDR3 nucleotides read TGTGCCAGCAGCGTAGGACTAGCGGACACCTACGAGCAGTACTTC.

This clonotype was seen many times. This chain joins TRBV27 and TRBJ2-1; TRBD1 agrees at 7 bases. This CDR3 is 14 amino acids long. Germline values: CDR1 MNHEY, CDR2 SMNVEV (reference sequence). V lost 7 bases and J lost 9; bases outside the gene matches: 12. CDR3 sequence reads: CASTTDRESAEQFF. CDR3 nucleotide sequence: TGTGCCAGCACCACAGACAGGGAAAGTGCTGAGCAGTTCTTC.

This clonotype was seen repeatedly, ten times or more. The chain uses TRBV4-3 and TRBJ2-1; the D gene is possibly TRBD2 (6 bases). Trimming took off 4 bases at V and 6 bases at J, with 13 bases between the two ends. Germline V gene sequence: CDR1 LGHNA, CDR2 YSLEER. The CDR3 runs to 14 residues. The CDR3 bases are TGCGCCAGCAGCCCCGGGACCGGGGGCAATGAGCAGTTCTTC. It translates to CASSPGTGGNEQFF.

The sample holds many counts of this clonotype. The CDR3 region is CASSFGGDYGYTF. In DNA, the CDR3 is TGTGCCAGCAGCTTTGGGGGGGACTATGGCTACACCTTC. This chain joins TRBV7-2 and TRBJ1-2; maybe TRBD1 (5 bases). The ends were cut back, 3 bases at V and 3 bases at J, with 8 bases in the middle. Germline V gene sequence: CDR1 SGHTA, CDR2 FQGNSA. CDR3 size: 13 residues.

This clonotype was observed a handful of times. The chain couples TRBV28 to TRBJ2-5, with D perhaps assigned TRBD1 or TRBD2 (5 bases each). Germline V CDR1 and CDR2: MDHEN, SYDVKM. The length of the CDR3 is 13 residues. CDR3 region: CGTTAGLQETQYF. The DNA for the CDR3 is TGTGGGACGACAGCAGGACTGCAAGAGACCCAGTACTTC.

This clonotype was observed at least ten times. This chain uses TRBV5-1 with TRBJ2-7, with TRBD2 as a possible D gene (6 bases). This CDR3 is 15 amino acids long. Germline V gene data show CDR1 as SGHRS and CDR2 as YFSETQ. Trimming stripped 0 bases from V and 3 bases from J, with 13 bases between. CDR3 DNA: TGCGCCAGCAGCTTGGGAGGCGGGGTGTACTACGAGCAGTACTTC. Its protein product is CASSLGGGVYYEQYF.

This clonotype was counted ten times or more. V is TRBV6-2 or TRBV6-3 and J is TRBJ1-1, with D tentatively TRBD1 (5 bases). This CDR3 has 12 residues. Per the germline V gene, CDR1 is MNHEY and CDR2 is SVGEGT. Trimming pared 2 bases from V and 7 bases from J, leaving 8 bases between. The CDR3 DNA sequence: TGTGCCAGCAGTTACGGTCAGGGTGAAGCTTTCTTT. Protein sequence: CASSYGQGEAFF.

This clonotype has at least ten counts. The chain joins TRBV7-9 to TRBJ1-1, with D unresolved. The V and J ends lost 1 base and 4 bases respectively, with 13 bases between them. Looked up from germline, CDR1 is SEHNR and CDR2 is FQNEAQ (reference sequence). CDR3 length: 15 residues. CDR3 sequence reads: CASSLGLGLGTEAFF. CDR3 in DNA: TGTGCCAGCAGCTTAGGTCTGGGTCTGGGCACTGAAGCTTTCTTT.

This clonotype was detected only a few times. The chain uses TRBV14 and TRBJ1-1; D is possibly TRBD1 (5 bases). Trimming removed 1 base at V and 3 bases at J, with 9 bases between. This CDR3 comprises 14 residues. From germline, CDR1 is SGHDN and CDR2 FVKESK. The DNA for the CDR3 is TGTGCCAGCAGCCAAGCGGGCAGGGACACTGAAGCTTTCTTT. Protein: CASSQAGRDTEAFF.

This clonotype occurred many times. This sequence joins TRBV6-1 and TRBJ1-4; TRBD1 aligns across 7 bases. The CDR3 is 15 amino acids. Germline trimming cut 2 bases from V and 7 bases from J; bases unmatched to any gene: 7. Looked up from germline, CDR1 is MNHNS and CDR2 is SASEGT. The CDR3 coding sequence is TGTGCCAGCAGTGAACAGGGGGTCGTGTCTGAAAAACTGTTTTTT. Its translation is CASSEQGVVSEKLFF.

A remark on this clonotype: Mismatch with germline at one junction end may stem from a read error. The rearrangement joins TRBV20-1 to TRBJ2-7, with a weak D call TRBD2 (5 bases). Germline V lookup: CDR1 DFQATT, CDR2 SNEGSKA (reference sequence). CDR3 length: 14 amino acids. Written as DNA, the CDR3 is TGCAGTGCTAGAGATAAGGACTGGAACTACGAGCACTACTTC. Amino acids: CSARDKDWNYEHYF.

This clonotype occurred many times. The CDR3 loop is CAGLDRDTGELFF. The CDR3 coding sequence is TGTGCCGGCCTAGACAGGGACACCGGGGAGCTGTTTTTT. This chain connects TRBV7-2 to TRBJ2-2, with 7 bases fitting TRBD1. Germline V gene sequence: CDR1 SGHTA, CDR2 FQGNSA. CDR3 length equals 13 residues. V lost 11 bases to trimming and J lost 3 bases; unmatched junction nucleotides: 6.

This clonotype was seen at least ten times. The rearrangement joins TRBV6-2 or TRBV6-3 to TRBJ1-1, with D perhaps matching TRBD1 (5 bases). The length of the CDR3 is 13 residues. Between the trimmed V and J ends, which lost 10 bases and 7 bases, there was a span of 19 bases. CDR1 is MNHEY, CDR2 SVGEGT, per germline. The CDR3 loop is CAIYTRGSFEAFF. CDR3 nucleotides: TGTGCCATCTATACACGGGGCTCTTTTGAAGCTTTCTTT.

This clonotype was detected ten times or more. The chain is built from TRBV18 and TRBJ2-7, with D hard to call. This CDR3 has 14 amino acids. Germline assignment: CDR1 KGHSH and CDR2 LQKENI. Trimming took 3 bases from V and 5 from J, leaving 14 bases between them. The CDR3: CASSPPRAGDEQYF. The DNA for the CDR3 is TGTGCCAGCTCACCGCCAAGGGCCGGAGACGAGCAGTACTTC.

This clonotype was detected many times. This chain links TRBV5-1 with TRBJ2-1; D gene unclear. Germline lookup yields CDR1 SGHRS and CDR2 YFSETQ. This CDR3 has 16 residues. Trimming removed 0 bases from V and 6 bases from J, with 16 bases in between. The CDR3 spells CASSLAQATIVNEQFF. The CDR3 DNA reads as TGCGCCAGCAGCTTGGCCCAGGCAACTATTGTCAATGAGCAGTTCTTC.

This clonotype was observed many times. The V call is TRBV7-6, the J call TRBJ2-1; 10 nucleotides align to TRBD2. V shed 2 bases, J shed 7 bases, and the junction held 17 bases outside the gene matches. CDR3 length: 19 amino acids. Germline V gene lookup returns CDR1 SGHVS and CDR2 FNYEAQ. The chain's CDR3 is CASSLTPLPSAGGLNEQFF. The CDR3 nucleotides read TGTGCCAGCAGCTTAACACCCTTGCCGTCAGCGGGGGGGCTAAATGAGCAGTTCTTC.

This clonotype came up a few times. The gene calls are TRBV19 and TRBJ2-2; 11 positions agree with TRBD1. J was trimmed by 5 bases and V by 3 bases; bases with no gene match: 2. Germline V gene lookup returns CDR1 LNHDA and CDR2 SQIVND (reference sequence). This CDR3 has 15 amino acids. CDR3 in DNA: TGTGCCAGTAGTATGGACAGGGGGCTTACCGGGGAGCTGTTTTTT. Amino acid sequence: CASSMDRGLTGELFF. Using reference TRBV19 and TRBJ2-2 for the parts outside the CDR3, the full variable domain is DGGITQSPKYLFRKEGQNVTLSCEQNLNHDAMYWYRQDPGQGLRLIYYSQIVNDFQKGDIAEGYSVSREKKESFPLTVTSAQKNPTAFYLCASSMDRGLTGELFFGEGSRLTVL.

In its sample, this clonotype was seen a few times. DNA of the CDR3: TGTGCCAGCAGTTTAGCCTACATTCAGTACTTC. It translates to CASSLAYIQYF. V gene TRBV12-3 or TRBV12-4 combines with J gene TRBJ2-4; D not resolved. Trimming removed 0 bases from V and 8 bases from J, with 2 bases in between. There are 11 residues in the CDR3.

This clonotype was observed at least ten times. DNA for the CDR3: TGTGCCAGCAGCTTCGGCGGGAGTGGTAATGAGCAGTTCTTC. Its protein product is CASSFGGSGNEQFF. This chain links TRBV7-8 with TRBJ2-1; 7 bases fit TRBD2. The length of the CDR3 is 14 residues. J gave up 7 bases and V 3 bases, and 6 bases lay outside the gene matches. Germline V lookup: CDR1 SGHVS, CDR2 FQNEAQ. The full variable domain, completed using reference TRBV7-8 and TRBJ2-1, is GAGVSQSPRYKVAKRGQDVALRCDPISGHVSLFWYQQALGQGPEFLTYFQNEAQLDKSGLPSDRFFAERPEGSVSTLKIQRTQQEDSAVYLCASSFGGSGNEQFFGPGTRLTVL.

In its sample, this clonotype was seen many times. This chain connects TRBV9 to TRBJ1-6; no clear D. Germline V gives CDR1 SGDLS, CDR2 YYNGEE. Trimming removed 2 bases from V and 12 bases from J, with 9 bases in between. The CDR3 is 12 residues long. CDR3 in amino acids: CASSVGGGPLHF. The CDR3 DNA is TGTGCCAGCAGCGTCGGTGGTGGACCCCTCCACTTT.

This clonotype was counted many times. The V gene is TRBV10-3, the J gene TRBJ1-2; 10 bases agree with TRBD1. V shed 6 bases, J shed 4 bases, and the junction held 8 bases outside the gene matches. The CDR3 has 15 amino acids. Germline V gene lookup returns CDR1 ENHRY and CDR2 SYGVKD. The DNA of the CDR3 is TGTGCCATCAGCAACGACAGGGGGCGGATCTATGGCTACACCTTC. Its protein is CAISNDRGRIYGYTF.

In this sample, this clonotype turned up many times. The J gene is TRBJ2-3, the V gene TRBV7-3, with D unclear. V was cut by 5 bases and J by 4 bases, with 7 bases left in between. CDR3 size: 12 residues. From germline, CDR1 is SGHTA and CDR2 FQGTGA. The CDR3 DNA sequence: TGTGCCAGCAGCCCCCCCTCAGATACGCAGTATTTT. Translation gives CASSPPSDTQYF.

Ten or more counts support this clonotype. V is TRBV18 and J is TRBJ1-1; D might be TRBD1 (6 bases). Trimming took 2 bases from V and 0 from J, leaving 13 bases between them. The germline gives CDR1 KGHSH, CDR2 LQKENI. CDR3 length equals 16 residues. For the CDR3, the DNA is TGTGCCAGCTCACCAACGGCAGGGGCAATGAACACTGAAGCTTTCTTT. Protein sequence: CASSPTAGAMNTEAFF.